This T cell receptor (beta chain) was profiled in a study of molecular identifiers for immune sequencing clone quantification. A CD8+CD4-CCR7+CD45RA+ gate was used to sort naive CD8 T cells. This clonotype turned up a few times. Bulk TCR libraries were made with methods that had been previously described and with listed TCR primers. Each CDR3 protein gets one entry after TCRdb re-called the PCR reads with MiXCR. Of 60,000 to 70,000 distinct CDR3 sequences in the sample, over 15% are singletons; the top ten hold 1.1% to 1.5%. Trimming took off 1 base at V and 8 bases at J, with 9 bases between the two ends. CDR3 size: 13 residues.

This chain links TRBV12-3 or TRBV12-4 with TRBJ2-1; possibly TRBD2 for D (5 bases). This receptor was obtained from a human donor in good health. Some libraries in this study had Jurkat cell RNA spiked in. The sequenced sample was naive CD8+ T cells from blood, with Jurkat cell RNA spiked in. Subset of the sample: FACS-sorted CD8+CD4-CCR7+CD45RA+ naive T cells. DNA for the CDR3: TGTGCCAGCAGTTTAGGGCTAGCCGATGAGCAGTTCTTC. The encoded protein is CASSLGLADEQFF.